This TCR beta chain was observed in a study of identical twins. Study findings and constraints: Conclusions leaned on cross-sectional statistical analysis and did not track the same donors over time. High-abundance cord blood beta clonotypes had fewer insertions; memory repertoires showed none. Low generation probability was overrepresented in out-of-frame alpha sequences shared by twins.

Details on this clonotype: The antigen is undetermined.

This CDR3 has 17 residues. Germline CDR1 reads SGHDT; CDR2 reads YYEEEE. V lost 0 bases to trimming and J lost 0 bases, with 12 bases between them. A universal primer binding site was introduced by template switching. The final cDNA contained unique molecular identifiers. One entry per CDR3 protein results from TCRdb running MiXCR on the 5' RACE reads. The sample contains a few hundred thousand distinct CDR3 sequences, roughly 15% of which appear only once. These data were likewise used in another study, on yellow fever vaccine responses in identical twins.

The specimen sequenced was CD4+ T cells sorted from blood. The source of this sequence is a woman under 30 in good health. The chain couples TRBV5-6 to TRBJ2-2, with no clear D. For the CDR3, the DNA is TGTGCCAGCAGCTTGGTCGGTCAGACCTCGAACACCGGGGAGCTGTTTTTT. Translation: CASSLVGQTSNTGELFF.